The 12 T cell receptor beta chains listed next were all sequenced from one sample in a study of shared T cell receptors in the human thymus. Profiled with immunoSEQ multiplex PCR; TCRdb holds only in-frame clones, not every one. Of about 660,000 clones in the sample, roughly 90% were seen once. The data also belong to a second study, concerning human thymus T cells.

The sample consisted of thymocytes. Source of these receptors: a boy under two years old with a congenital heart defect.

On this clone itself: No DNA is shown, since the ends of the CDR3 on it are uncertain; the CDR3 is the one TCRdb lists. The rearrangement joins TRBV27 to TRBJ2-1; the table names TRBD2, a call not compared with the DNA. Ends included, the CDR3 has 14 residues. The germline gives CDR1 MNHEY, CDR2 SMNVEV (reference sequence). The CDR3 protein is CASSFGPGEGGQFF.

The chain carries TRBV18 and TRBJ2-4; perhaps TRBD1 as D (6 bases). V lost 0 bases and J 0 bases, leaving 18 bases between the germline ends. In germline, CDR1 is KGHSH, CDR2 LQKENI. This CDR3 is built from 19 residues. This chain's CDR3 is CASSPPSDRRYLAKNIQYF. The CDR3 coding sequence is TGTGCCAGCTCACCACCGAGCGACAGGAGGTACTTAGCCAAAAACATTCAGTACTTC.

This clone was recorded once. The CDR3 DNA sequence: TGTGCCAGCAGCCTACCGGGACTCCAGCGTAATGAGCAGTTCTTC. This encodes CASSLPGLQRNEQFF. The V call is TRBV11-3, the J call TRBJ2-1; a weak D match, TRBD2 (6 bases). Trimming cost V 5 bases and J 7 bases, with 18 bases left between them. The germline CDR1 and CDR2 sequences are SGHNT and YENEEA. CDR3 length equals 15 residues.

Comments on this clone: Additional DNA sequences in this sample encode the identical CDR3. The chain has TRBV5-1 and TRBJ2-7; TRBD1 matches at 8 bases. Germline CDR1 is SGHRS and CDR2 is YFSETQ. CDR3 length: 15 amino acids. J gave up 0 bases and V 4 bases, and 6 bases lay outside the gene matches. CDR3 DNA sequence: TGCGCCAGCAGCCTTGACAGGGGCCCCTCCTACGAGCAGTACTTC. This codes for CASSLDRGPSYEQYF.

This sequence joins TRBV28 and TRBJ1-2; possibly TRBD1 for D (6 bases). The CDR3 has 17 residues. V lost 7 bases and J lost 3, with 24 bases in between. Germline V gene lookup returns CDR1 MDHEN and CDR2 SYDVKM. This CDR3 is CASTPAATGPGDYGYTF. CDR3 DNA sequence: TGTGCCAGCACGCCGGCCGCCACAGGGCCCGGGGACTATGGCTACACCTTC.

V is TRBV19 and J is TRBJ2-1; D not certain. Germline CDR1 and CDR2: LNHDA and SQIVND (reference sequence). Trimming shortened V by 6 bases and J by 0 bases, and 15 bases separated the two germline ends. The CDR3 is 16 amino acids. The CDR3 coding sequence is TGTGCCAGTAGCCCGCGTTTCAATAGCTCCTACAATGAGCAGTTCTTC. Translating it yields CASSPRFNSSYNEQFF.

V is TRBV2 and J is TRBJ2-1; 9 bases are a match to TRBD2. Germline V gives CDR1 SNHLY, CDR2 FYNNEI. V gave up 8 bases and J gave up 6 bases; unmatched junction bases: 11. This CDR3 is 15 amino acids long. The DNA for the CDR3 is TGTGCCAGCCATCTAGGTGGCGGGAGGGCCAATGAGCAGTTCTTC. Its translation: CASHLGGGRANEQFF.

This clone was recorded once. The chain couples TRBV2 to TRBJ2-2; 7 bases fit TRBD2. V gave up 6 bases and J gave up 3 bases; unmatched junction bases: 7. CDR1 is SNHLY, CDR2 FYNNEI, per germline. The CDR3 is 15 residues long. In DNA form, the CDR3 reads TGTGCCAGCAGACGGCGGGAGCGCGACACCGGGGAGCTGTTTTTT. Protein sequence: CASRRRERDTGELFF. Variable domain in full (rest from reference TRBV2 and TRBJ2-2): EPEVTQTPSHQVTQMGQEVILRCVPISNHLYFYWYRQILGQKVEFLVSFYNNEISEKSEIFDDQFSVERPDGSNFTLKIRSTKLEDSAMYFCASRRRERDTGELFFGEGSRLTVL.

J is TRBJ2-1 and V is TRBV2; TRBD2 aligns across 14 bases. Germline lookup yields CDR1 SNHLY and CDR2 FYNNEI. J lost 10 bases, V lost 3 bases, and 20 bases had no gene match. The CDR3 is made up of 20 amino acids. The CDR3 sequence is CASSDSDRDSGLAGEGEQFF. Here the CDR3 DNA reads TGTGCCAGCAGTGACTCGGACAGGGATTCGGGACTAGCGGGAGAAGGGGAGCAGTTCTTC.

The chain links TRBV5-8 to TRBJ2-7; 8 bases match TRBD2. CDR3 length equals 16 residues. Germline trimming cut 0 bases from V and 5 bases from J; bases unmatched to any gene: 10. CDR1 SGHTS and CDR2 YDEGEE come from the germline V gene. DNA of the CDR3: TGTGCCAGCAGCTTGGCGGGGGGGCGACACCCCCACGAGCAGTACTTC. Its protein product is CASSLAGGRHPHEQYF. Together with reference TRBV5-8 and TRBJ2-7, the CDR3 gives the full variable domain: EAGVTQSPTHLIKTRGQQATLRCSPISGHTSVYWYQQALGLGLQFLLWYDEGEERNRGNFPPRFSGRQFPNYSSELNVNALELEDSALYLCASSLAGGRHPHEQYFGPGTRLTVT.

The rearrangement joins TRBV5-6 to TRBJ2-1; a weak D match, TRBD1 (7 bases). This CDR3 has 16 amino acids. Germline lookup yields CDR1 SGHDT and CDR2 YYEEEE. V was trimmed by 0 bases and J by 7 bases, leaving 17 bases between them. In DNA form, the CDR3 reads TGTGCCAGCAGCTTGGGGGACAGACCCCGGGGGAATGAGCAGTTCTTC. Amino acid sequence: CASSLGDRPRGNEQFF.

The chain has TRBV6-1 and TRBJ2-1; 10 bases are shared with TRBD2. The CDR3 has 15 residues. J gave up 5 bases and V 7 bases, and 8 bases lay outside the gene matches. The germline CDR1 and CDR2 sequences are MNHNS and SASEGT. The CDR3 DNA follows: TGTGCCAGCACCCTCCAACTAGCGGGGAACAATGAGCAGTTCTTC. It translates to CASTLQLAGNNEQFF.